These 8 T cell receptor beta chains originate from one sample sequenced in a study of blood T cell repertoires in COVID-19 (dated by TCRdb to 2020 to 2021). Library prep was done by the immunoSEQ multiplex PCR assay. Entries here come from immuneACCESS through TCRdb and include only in-frame sequences with V and J called. Some clones fail to appear in such tables; in the studies checked, an unresolved V gene covers under half of the shortfall, and the cause of the remainder is unknown. The sample table contains over 100,000 clones; only one count was recorded for around 90% of them. Approximately 2% of the sample is in the top ten clones. Material for sequencing was peripheral blood. The receptors originated from a woman in her forties or fifties with COVID-19, enrolled during active disease.

In its sample, this clone was seen once. This chain joins TRBV11-1 and TRBJ2-1; the D is unclear. Germline CDR1 reads SGHAT; CDR2 reads FQDESV (reference sequence). The CDR3 runs to 15 residues. V lost 5 bases and J lost 0, with 11 bases in between. This chain's CDR3 is CASSLIASSYNEQFF. As DNA, the CDR3 is TGTGCCAGCAGCCTCATTGCGAGCTCCTACAATGAGCAGTTCTTC.

This sequence joins TRBV5-1 and TRBJ1-4; 7 bases align to TRBD1. The CDR3 length is 15 residues. Germline V CDR1 and CDR2: SGHRS, YFSETQ. Trimming removed 0 bases from V and 8 bases from J; junction bases left unmatched: 7. CDR3 sequence (DNA): TGCGCCAGCAGCTTGGCATCAGGGGGGAGCGAAAAACTGTTTTTT. As protein: CASSLASGGSEKLFF.

This clone came up once. The chain uses TRBV4-3 and TRBJ1-5; no clear D. The CDR3 spans 16 residues. The germline V and J ends were trimmed by 0 bases and 5 bases, with 14 bases remaining between them. The germline V gene has CDR1 LGHNA and CDR2 YSLEER. The CDR3 DNA reads as TGCGCCAGCAGCCAAGATCTGGGAGTTCCCTATCAGCCCCAGCATTTT. It yields the protein CASSQDLGVPYQPQHF.

The V call is TRBV4-3, the J call TRBJ2-1; D remains ambiguous. The CDR3 consists of 15 residues. The V gene lost 1 base and the J gene lost 3 bases, with 10 bases spanning the gap. Germline V gene lookup returns CDR1 LGHNA and CDR2 YSLEER. CDR3 residues: CASSQGLEDYNEQFF. The CDR3, as DNA: TGCGCCAGCAGCCAAGGCCTTGAGGACTACAATGAGCAGTTCTTC.

This CDR3 is CASSPYRTGSNQPQHF. The CDR3 coding sequence is TGTGCCAGCAGTCCCTATCGAACAGGGAGCAATCAGCCCCAGCATTTT. The rearrangement uses TRBV6-2 or TRBV6-3 and TRBJ1-5; tentative D call: TRBD1 (6 bases). The CDR3 has 16 residues. Germline V gives CDR1 MNHEY, CDR2 SVGEGT. V was trimmed by 5 bases and J by 1 base, leaving 15 bases between them.

The J gene is TRBJ2-7, the V gene TRBV19, with 8 nucleotides matching TRBD1. The germline V gene encodes CDR1 LNHDA and CDR2 SQIVND (reference sequence). Trimming took 5 bases from V and 4 from J; bases not matched to a gene: 4. This CDR3 is built from 13 residues. CDR3 in amino acids: CASSPDRGYEQYF. The CDR3, as DNA: TGTGCCAGTAGTCCTGACAGGGGTTACGAGCAGTACTTC.

The V and J genes are TRBV5-6 and TRBJ2-3; D not certain. Trimming took 0 bases from V and 6 from J, leaving 8 bases between them. Germline-derived CDR1 and CDR2 are SGHDT and YYEEEE. There are 13 residues in the CDR3. Written as DNA, the CDR3 is TGTGCCAGCAGCTTGGTCGATGCGGATACGCAGTATTTT. This encodes CASSLVDADTQYF.

The V call is TRBV28, the J call TRBJ1-6, with TRBD1 as a possible D gene (5 bases). CDR1 MDHEN and CDR2 SYDVKM come from the germline V gene. The length of the CDR3 is 12 residues. The V gene lost 3 bases and the J gene lost 10 bases, with 7 bases spanning the gap. The DNA for the CDR3 is TGTGCCAGCAGTTTTGGGGGGTCACCCCTCCACTTT. Its protein product is CASSFGGSPLHF.